The 7 T cell receptor beta chains listed next were all sequenced from one sample in a study of chemoradiotherapy in HPV16-positive cancers. Sequencing was performed with immunoSEQ multiplex PCR; in TCRdb, only in-frame clones are kept and a portion is missing. The data show 20,000 or so clones, with about 89% seen just once and 2% to 2.5% held by the top ten. Sequenced here: blood, sampled from a patient who underwent chemoradiotherapy. These receptors were taken from a human donor with HPV-associated anogenital cancer.

The chain has TRBV21-1 and TRBJ2-3. TRBV21-1 is flagged as a pseudogene. CDR3 length: 15 amino acids. CDR3 region: CARVSAQDDTDTQYF. In DNA form, the CDR3 reads TGTGCCAGAGTTTCGGCGCAGGACGACACAGATACGCAGTATTTT.

The chain links TRBV25-1 to TRBJ1-1; D is possibly TRBD1 (5 bases). This CDR3 comprises 14 residues. CDR1 and CDR2 (germline): MGHDK, SYGVNS. Trimming took off 2 bases at V and 4 bases at J, with 11 bases between the two ends. The CDR3 coding sequence is TGTGCCAGCAGTGAAGTCCAGGGAAGCACTGAAGCTTTCTTT. Translated: CASSEVQGSTEAFF.

This chain links TRBV21-1 with TRBJ2-7; the D call in the table, TRBD2, was not verified against the DNA. TRBV21-1 is annotated as a pseudogene. The CDR3 runs to 16 residues. CDR3 amino acids: CASTDLGTSGTYEQYF. The CDR3 DNA reads as TGTGCCAGCACAGACCTCGGGACTAGCGGGACCTACGAGCAGTACTTC.

The chain couples TRBV7-9 to TRBJ1-4; D is unresolved. The CDR3 sequence is 14 residues long. Trimming pared 5 bases from V and 3 bases from J, leaving 10 bases between. Germline loops: CDR1 SEHNR, CDR2 FQNEAQ (reference sequence). CDR3 in DNA: TGTGCCAGCAGCCCCGTTTCCCCTAATGAAAAACTGTTTTTT. It codes for CASSPVSPNEKLFF.

The count of this clone is one. CDR3 nucleotides: TGTGCCAGCCGAACAACCTACCAAGAGACCCAGTACTTC. It translates to CASRTTYQETQYF. The chain links TRBV7-9 to TRBJ2-5; no reliable D call. Trimming stripped 8 bases from V and 0 bases from J, with 10 bases between. The CDR3 covers 13 residues. Germline V gives CDR1 SEHNR, CDR2 FQNEAQ (reference sequence).

This rearrangement joins TRBV4-1 to TRBJ1-1; D is ambiguous. This CDR3 is 15 amino acids long. The ends were cut back, 1 base at V and 1 base at J, with 10 bases in the middle. Germline V gives CDR1 MGHRA, CDR2 YSYEKL. The CDR3 DNA reads as TGCGCCAGCAGCCAAGTGTTAGGGAAGAACACTGAAGCTTTCTTT. This codes for CASSQVLGKNTEAFF.

The chain links TRBV5-8 to TRBJ2-3, with 10 bases fitting TRBD2. V lost 3 bases, J lost 1 base, and 2 bases stayed unmatched. Germline assignment: CDR1 SGHTS and CDR2 YDEGEE. The CDR3 totals 15 residues. The chain's CDR3 is CASSWSGRGTDTQYF. CDR3 nucleotides: TGTGCCAGCAGCTGGAGCGGGAGGGGCACAGATACGCAGTATTTT. The full variable domain, with the rest looked up from reference TRBV5-8 and TRBJ2-3, is EAGVTQSPTHLIKTRGQQATLRCSPISGHTSVYWYQQALGLGLQFLLWYDEGEERNRGNFPPRFSGRQFPNYSSELNVNALELEDSALYLCASSWSGRGTDTQYFGPGTRLTVL.